What follows is one TCR beta chain and its context. Patients had locally advanced or metastatic urothelial carcinoma. Assay used: immunoSEQ multiplex PCR; TCRdb lists only in-frame clones, some missing. This sample yields roughly 48,000 clones, of which approximately 84% are seen a single time; about 6% belongs to the top ten. The V segment lost 7 bases and the J segment 5 bases; nucleotides outside the gene matches: 10. The germline V gene has CDR1 SGHTA and CDR2 FQGNSA. This CDR3 comprises 15 residues. This record belongs to a study of PD-L1 blockade in urothelial cancer. As for the study in general: Analysis of the blood was performed 3 weeks (second dose) and 6 weeks after treatment start.

Sample: PBMCs, taken around atezolizumab (anti-PD-L1) treatment. The chain couples TRBV7-2 to TRBJ2-5; 10 bases line up with TRBD1. This sequence originates from a man aged 40-49 years with urothelial cancer. CDR3 amino acids: CASIIRQGASETQYF. CDR3 coding DNA: TGTGCCAGCATCATACGACAGGGGGCGTCGGAGACCCAGTACTTC.